Presented here are 23 T cell receptor beta chains from one specimen sequenced in a study of blood T cell repertoires in COVID-19. Data came from immunoSEQ multiplex PCR; TCRdb stores just in-frame clones and leaves some out. The sample consists of more than 250,000 clones, around 82% of them appearing once. The sample comprised peripheral blood. All receptors derive from a woman in her fifties or sixties with acute or convalescent COVID-19.

V usage is TRBV13 and J usage is TRBJ2-1; D may be TRBD2 (6 bases). Germline values: CDR1 PRHDT, CDR2 FYEKMQ (reference sequence). V was pared by 5 bases and J by 6 bases, with 14 bases between. The CDR3 is made up of 14 amino acids. CDR3 nucleotides: TGTGCCAGCAGCCCCTTACCGGGAGTCAATGAGCAGTTCTTC. Protein product: CASSPLPGVNEQFF.

CDR3 nucleotide sequence: TGTGCCAGCAATTTCGGCAGGGGGAACTATGGCTACACCTTC. Translated: CASNFGRGNYGYTF. The rearrangement links TRBV9 to TRBJ1-2; 7 nucleotides match TRBD1. The CDR3 runs to 14 residues. Trimming removed 6 bases from V and 2 bases from J; junction bases left unmatched: 7. Germline CDR1 SGDLS, CDR2 YYNGEE.

This rearrangement joins TRBV7-2 to TRBJ2-7; TRBD1 is a possible D gene (6 bases). Between the trimmed V and J ends, which lost 4 bases and 2 bases, there was a span of 9 bases. The CDR3 spans 13 residues. Per germline, CDR1 SGHTA and CDR2 FQGNSA. The CDR3 coding sequence is TGTGCCAGCAGCTCTGGACAGACCTACGAGCAGTACTTC. Translating it yields CASSSGQTYEQYF.

V gene TRBV27 combines with J gene TRBJ2-2; 8 nucleotides agree with TRBD1. CDR3 size: 15 residues. J gave up 3 bases and V 4 bases, and 4 bases lay outside the gene matches. Germline V gene data show CDR1 as MNHEY and CDR2 as SMNVEV (reference sequence). The CDR3 loop reads CASSWDRIDTGELFF. In nucleotides, the CDR3 is TGTGCCAGCAGTTGGGACAGGATCGACACCGGGGAGCTGTTTTTT.

The rearrangement uses TRBV10-3 and TRBJ2-5, with D perhaps TRBD2 (5 bases). Germline loops: CDR1 ENHRY, CDR2 SYGVKD. Trimming cost V 4 bases and J 7 bases, with 16 bases left between them. The CDR3 is made up of 14 amino acids. CDR3 DNA sequence: TGTGCCATCAGTGGTGGGGAGCCGCTTGGGACCCAGTACTTC. Translation: CAISGGEPLGTQYF.

The rearrangement links TRBV7-2 to TRBJ1-3, with D unclear. Trimming left V 0 bases short and J 8 bases short, with 8 bases between. This CDR3 has 13 amino acids. Per germline, CDR1 SGHTA and CDR2 FQGNSA. The CDR3 protein is CASSLARLDTIYF. Here the CDR3 DNA reads TGTGCCAGCAGCTTAGCGCGGCTGGACACCATATATTTT.

V gene TRBV7-9 combines with J gene TRBJ2-1; TRBD2 matches 7 bases. The V and J ends lost 5 bases and 4 bases, in that order; junction bases with no gene match: 8. CDR1 is SEHNR and CDR2 is FQNEAQ in the germline V gene (reference sequence). The CDR3 totals 15 residues. The CDR3 DNA is TGTGCCAGCAGCCCTGGGGGGGGGTGGTACAATGAGCAGTTCTTC. Its translation: CASSPGGGWYNEQFF.

V usage is TRBV5-4 and J usage is TRBJ1-2; D might be TRBD1 (5 bases). Trimming pared 2 bases from V and 4 bases from J, leaving 9 bases between. This CDR3 is 13 amino acids long. Germline CDR1 SGHNT, CDR2 YYREEE (reference sequence). The CDR3 protein is CASSFKGSYGYTF. Here the CDR3 DNA reads TGTGCCAGCAGCTTTAAGGGGTCCTATGGCTACACCTTC.

This clone was detected only once. J is TRBJ1-1 and V is TRBV9, with a possible D match to TRBD1 (5 bases). The CDR3 is made up of 14 amino acids. The V gene's germline CDR1 is SGDLS and CDR2 YYNGEE. V lost 2 bases and J lost 2, with 10 bases in between. The CDR3 protein is CASSVDNTNTEAFF. Written as DNA, the CDR3 is TGTGCCAGCAGCGTGGACAACACCAACACTGAAGCTTTCTTT.

The rearrangement links TRBV27 to TRBJ2-1, with D perhaps matching TRBD2 (5 bases). Germline V gene lookup returns CDR1 MNHEY and CDR2 SMNVEV (reference sequence). This CDR3 is 16 amino acids long. V gave up 0 bases and J gave up 4 bases, with 13 bases separating them. CDR3 sequence (DNA): TGTGCCAGCAGTTTATCCGGGATTAATCATTACAATGAGCAGTTCTTC. Protein sequence: CASSLSGINHYNEQFF.

A few counts support this clone. The V and J genes are TRBV2 and TRBJ2-1; TRBD2 agrees at 10 bases. V lost 9 bases and J lost 4; bases outside the gene matches: 3. This CDR3 is 13 amino acids long. Germline assignment: CDR1 SNHLY and CDR2 FYNNEI. The CDR3 loop reads CARGLASYNEQFF. For the CDR3, the DNA is TGTGCCAGGGGACTAGCGTCGTACAATGAGCAGTTCTTC.

The chain recombines TRBV2 with TRBJ1-1, with D possibly matching TRBD1 (5 bases). V was clipped by 8 bases and J by 3 bases, with 16 bases between them. Germline CDR1 is SNHLY and CDR2 is FYNNEI. The CDR3 runs to 14 residues. The CDR3 is CASRGRVSDTEAFF. The CDR3 DNA reads as TGTGCCAGCCGGGGGAGGGTTTCAGACACTGAAGCTTTCTTT.

The chain carries TRBV5-6 and TRBJ1-5; 10 nucleotides match TRBD1. Trimming removed 3 bases from V and 4 bases from J; junction bases left unmatched: 1. CDR3 length: 14 residues. Per the germline V gene, CDR1 is SGHDT and CDR2 is YYEEEE. The CDR3 DNA reads TGTGCCAGCAGCTGGGACAGGGGAAATCAGCCCCAGCATTTT. This gives the protein CASSWDRGNQPQHF.

The V and J genes are TRBV27 and TRBJ1-2; D call uncertain. In germline, CDR1 is MNHEY, CDR2 SMNVEV (reference sequence). The length of the CDR3 is 17 residues. The ends were cut back, 5 bases at V and 1 base at J, with 20 bases in the middle. The CDR3 spells CASSADPRRPYNYGYTF. The CDR3 DNA follows: TGTGCCAGCAGTGCCGATCCGCGCAGGCCCTATAACTATGGCTACACCTTC.

This clone was detected only once. The DNA for the CDR3 is TGTGCCAGCAGCATAGGACGAGGGAGGGACATTCAGTACTTC. It codes for CASSIGRGRDIQYF. The V gene is TRBV7-2, the J gene TRBJ2-4; 7 nucleotides align to TRBD2. CDR1 is SGHTA and CDR2 is FQGNSA in the germline V gene. The CDR3 covers 14 residues. Trimming at V came to 5 bases and at J to 8 bases, leaving 9 bases not matched to a gene.

The CDR3 bases are TGTGCCAGCAGCCAAGTACCAGGCGTCAGCTCTGGAAACACCATATATTTT. Protein: CASSQVPGVSSGNTIYF. The chain couples TRBV3-1 (or the pseudogene TRBV3-2) to TRBJ1-3; D is unclear. The germline CDR1 and CDR2 sequences are LGHDT and YNNKEL (reference sequence). Trimming stripped 1 base from V and 0 bases from J, with 13 bases between. The CDR3 runs to 17 residues.

In the case of this clone: The sample holds other DNA sequences that translate to the same CDR3. The gene calls are TRBV19 and TRBJ1-2, with TRBD1 matching 9 bases. Germline V gene lookup returns CDR1 LNHDA and CDR2 SQIVND (reference sequence). The CDR3 covers 13 residues. V dropped 4 bases and J dropped 8; count of bases not matched to a gene: 5. The CDR3 sequence: CASSTGQGDGYTF. The CDR3, as DNA: TGTGCCAGTAGTACGGGACAGGGAGACGGCTACACCTTC.

The rearrangement links TRBV28 to TRBJ1-1; D uncertain. Trimming shortened V by 10 bases and J by 5 bases, and 14 bases separated the two germline ends. The CDR3 has 12 residues. Germline values: CDR1 MDHEN, CDR2 SYDVKM. CDR3 in amino acids: CAILFRETEAFF. The CDR3 coding sequence is TGTGCCATCCTGTTCCGGGAAACTGAAGCTTTCTTT.

The count of this clone is one. This chain uses TRBV29-1 with TRBJ2-4, with D possibly TRBD2 on 6 matching bases. Germline V gives CDR1 SQVTM, CDR2 ANQGSEA. The CDR3 has 13 amino acids. The germline V and J ends were trimmed by 5 bases and 7 bases, with 15 bases remaining between them. The DNA for the CDR3 is TGCAGCGTTTCGGCGGGGCAGGGTAACATTCAGTACTTC. Translated, it gives CSVSAGQGNIQYF.

V is TRBV11-2 and J is TRBJ2-2; maybe TRBD1 (6 bases). The CDR3 runs 15 residues. V was cut by 4 bases and J by 5 bases, with 14 bases left in between. The germline V gene has CDR1 SGHAT and CDR2 FQNNGV. CDR3 sequence: CASSSPRRGTGELFF. The CDR3 coding sequence is TGTGCCAGCAGCTCCCCGCGCAGGGGAACCGGGGAGCTGTTTTTT.

The rearrangement uses TRBV24-1 and TRBJ1-1, with D maybe TRBD1 (6 bases). Germline CDR1 reads KGHDR; CDR2 reads SFDVKD. The CDR3 loop spans 15 amino acids. Trimming pared 5 bases from V and 0 bases from J, leaving 12 bases between. CDR3 bases: TGTGCCACCAGTGGGGGGGGCTTCATGAACACTGAAGCTTTCTTT. Its protein is CATSGGGFMNTEAFF.

The chain links TRBV19 to TRBJ2-3, with D perhaps matching TRBD2 (6 bases). V was trimmed by 3 bases and J by 2 bases, leaving 12 bases between them. CDR3 length: 15 amino acids. Germline V lookup: CDR1 LNHDA, CDR2 SQIVND (reference sequence). CDR3 sequence (DNA): TGTGCCAGTAGTATCACGGGACTTCCCACAGATACGCAGTATTTT. It codes for CASSITGLPTDTQYF.

This chain uses TRBV6-6 with TRBJ1-2; maybe TRBD1 (6 bases). Between the trimmed V and J ends, which lost 6 bases and 2 bases, there was a span of 13 bases. This CDR3 is 14 amino acids long. The germline V gene has CDR1 MNHNY and CDR2 SVGAGI (reference sequence). The CDR3: CASRARGGNYGYTF. Here the CDR3 DNA reads TGTGCCAGCAGGGCCAGGGGAGGGAACTATGGCTACACCTTC.